This T cell receptor (beta chain) was recorded in a study of vaccination and CD4 T cells after COVID-19. This clonotype was picked up a small number of times. The antigen is not known. Sequenced with the Oncomine TCR Beta short-read assay was DNA taken from cultured CD4+ T cells. Each CDR3 protein is one row after TCRdb ran MiXCR on the PCR reads. This repertoire shows around 26,000 distinct CDR3 sequences, less than 60% found once; its top ten account for approximately 28%. Regarding treatment: approximately nine-day PBMC culture with coronavirus spike peptide pools or control peptides (ViraFEST assay). Germline CDR1 KGHSH, CDR2 LQKENI. This CDR3 is 13 amino acids long. J gave up 3 bases and V 6 bases, and 4 bases lay outside the gene matches.

The rearrangement links TRBV18 to TRBJ2-5, with 7 bases aligning to TRBD1. The receptor was derived from a human donor who received a COVID-19 vaccine. The specimen was CD4+ T cells from blood, cultured in vitro, collected before SARS-CoV-2 vaccination. CDR3: CASSGDRKETQYF. The CDR3 coding sequence is TGTGCCAGCTCCGGGGACAGAAAAGAGACCCAGTACTTC.